This TCR beta chain comes out of a study of cytomegalovirus exposure and HLA in healthy donors. Data came from immunoSEQ multiplex PCR; TCRdb stores just in-frame clones and leaves some out. Of roughly 230,000 clones listed, roughly 91% are singletons. Study-wide findings and caveats: Subsequent analysis revealed that first-cohort TCR clusters tended to co-occur in the approximately 120 validation repertoires. There were some public TCRs occurring in many donors, but most TCR sequences were rare.

CDR3 length equals 16 residues. The junction had 8 bases not matched to a gene; V was cut back by 5 bases and J by 6 bases. CDR1 is SGHAT and CDR2 is FQNNGV in the germline V gene. In this sample, this clone turned up once. What it binds is not known. The V gene is TRBV11-2, the J gene TRBJ2-3, with 13 bases aligning to TRBD2. This receptor was obtained from a woman in her 30s in good health and CMV-seronegative. Sequencing was carried out using PBMCs. The CDR3 DNA follows: TGTGCCAGCAGCCCCCGACTAGCGGGAGGTAGTGATACGCAGTATTTT. Amino acid sequence: CASSPRLAGGSDTQYF.